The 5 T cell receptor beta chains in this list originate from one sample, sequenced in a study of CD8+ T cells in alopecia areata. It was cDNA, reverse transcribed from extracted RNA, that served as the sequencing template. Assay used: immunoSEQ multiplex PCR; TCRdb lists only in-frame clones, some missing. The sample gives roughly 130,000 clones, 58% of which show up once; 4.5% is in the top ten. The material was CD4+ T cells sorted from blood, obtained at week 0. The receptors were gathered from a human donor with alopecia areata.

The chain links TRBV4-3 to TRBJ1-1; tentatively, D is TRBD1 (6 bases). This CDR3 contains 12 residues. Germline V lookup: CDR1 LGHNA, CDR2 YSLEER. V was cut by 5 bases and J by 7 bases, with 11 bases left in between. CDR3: CASSRGVGEAFF. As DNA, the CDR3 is TGCGCCAGCAGCAGGGGGGTTGGTGAAGCTTTCTTT.

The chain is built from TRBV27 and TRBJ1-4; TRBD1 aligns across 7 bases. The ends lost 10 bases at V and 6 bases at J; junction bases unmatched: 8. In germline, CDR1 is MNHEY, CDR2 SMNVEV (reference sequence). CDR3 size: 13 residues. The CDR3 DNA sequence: TGTGCCACGGGCGGGACAGCGGATGAAAAACTGTTTTTT. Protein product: CATGGTADEKLFF.

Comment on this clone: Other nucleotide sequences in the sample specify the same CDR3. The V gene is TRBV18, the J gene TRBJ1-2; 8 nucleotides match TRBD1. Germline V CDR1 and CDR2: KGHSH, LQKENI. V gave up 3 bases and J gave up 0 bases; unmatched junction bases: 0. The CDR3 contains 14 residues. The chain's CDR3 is CASSPGQANYGYTF. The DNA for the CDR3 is TGTGCCAGCTCACCGGGACAGGCTAACTATGGCTACACCTTC. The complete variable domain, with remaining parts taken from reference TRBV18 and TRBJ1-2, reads NAGVMQNPRHLVRRRGQEARLRCSPMKGHSHVYWYRQLPEEGLKFMVYLQKENIIDESGMPKERFSAEFPKEGPSILRIQQVVRGDSAAYFCASSPGQANYGYTFGSGTRLTVV.

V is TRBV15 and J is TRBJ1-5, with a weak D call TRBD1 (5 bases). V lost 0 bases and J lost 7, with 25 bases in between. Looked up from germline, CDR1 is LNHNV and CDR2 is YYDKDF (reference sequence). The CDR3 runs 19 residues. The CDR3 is CATSRDYNSGDGVVQPQHF. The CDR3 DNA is TGTGCCACCAGCAGAGATTATAATTCGGGGGACGGGGTTGTACAGCCCCAGCATTTT.

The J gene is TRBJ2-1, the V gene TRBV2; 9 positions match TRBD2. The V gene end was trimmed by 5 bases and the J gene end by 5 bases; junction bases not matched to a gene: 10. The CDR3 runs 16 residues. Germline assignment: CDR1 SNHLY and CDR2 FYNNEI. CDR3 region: CASSTRGGGADNEQFF. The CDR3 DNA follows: TGTGCCAGCAGTACAAGAGGCGGGGGGGCCGACAATGAGCAGTTCTTC.